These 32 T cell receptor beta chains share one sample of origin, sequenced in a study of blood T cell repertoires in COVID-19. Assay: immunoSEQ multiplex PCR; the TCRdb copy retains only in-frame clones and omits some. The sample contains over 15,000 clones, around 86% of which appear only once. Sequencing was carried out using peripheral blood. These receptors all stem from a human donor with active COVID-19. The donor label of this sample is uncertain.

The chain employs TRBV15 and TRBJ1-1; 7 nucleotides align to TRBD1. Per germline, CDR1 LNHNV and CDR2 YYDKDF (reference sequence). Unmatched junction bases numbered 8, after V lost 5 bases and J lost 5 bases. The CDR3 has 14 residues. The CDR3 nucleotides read TGTGCCACCAGCGCTCGGACAGGAGGAACTGAAGCTTTCTTT. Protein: CATSARTGGTEAFF.

The CDR3 loop reads CASSWDRRMNTEAFF. CDR3 coding DNA: TGTGCCAGCAGCTGGGACAGGAGAATGAACACTGAAGCTTTCTTT. The chain employs TRBV7-2 and TRBJ1-1, with TRBD1 identical over 8 bases. The CDR3 contains 15 residues. The germline V gene has CDR1 SGHTA and CDR2 FQGNSA. Trimming removed 4 bases from V and 0 bases from J; junction bases left unmatched: 4.

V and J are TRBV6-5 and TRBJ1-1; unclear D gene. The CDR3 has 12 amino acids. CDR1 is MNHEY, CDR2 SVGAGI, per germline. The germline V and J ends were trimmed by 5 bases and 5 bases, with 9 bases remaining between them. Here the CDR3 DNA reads TGTGCCAGCAGTAACACGGGAACTGAAGCTTTCTTT. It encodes CASSNTGTEAFF.

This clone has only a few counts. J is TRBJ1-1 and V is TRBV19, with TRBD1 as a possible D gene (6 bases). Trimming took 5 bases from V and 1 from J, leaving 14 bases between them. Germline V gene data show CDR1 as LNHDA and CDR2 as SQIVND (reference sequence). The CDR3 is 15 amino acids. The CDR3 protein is CASSLSPGQNTEAFF. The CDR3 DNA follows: TGTGCCAGTAGTCTTAGTCCGGGACAGAACACTGAAGCTTTCTTT.

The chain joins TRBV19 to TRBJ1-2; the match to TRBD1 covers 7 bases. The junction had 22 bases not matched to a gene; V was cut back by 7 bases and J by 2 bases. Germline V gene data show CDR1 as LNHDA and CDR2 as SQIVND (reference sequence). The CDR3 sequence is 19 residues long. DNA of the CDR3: TGTGCCAGTAAGAGCCTCTTCGATACAAACAGGGGACTCAACTATGGCTACACCTTC. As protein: CASKSLFDTNRGLNYGYTF.

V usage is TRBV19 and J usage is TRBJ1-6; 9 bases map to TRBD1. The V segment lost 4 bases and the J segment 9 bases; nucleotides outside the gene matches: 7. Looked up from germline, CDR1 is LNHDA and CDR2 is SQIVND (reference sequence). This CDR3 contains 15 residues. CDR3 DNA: TGTGCCAGTAGTAACACAGGGGGCGCGGGTTCACCCCTCCACTTT. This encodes CASSNTGGAGSPLHF.

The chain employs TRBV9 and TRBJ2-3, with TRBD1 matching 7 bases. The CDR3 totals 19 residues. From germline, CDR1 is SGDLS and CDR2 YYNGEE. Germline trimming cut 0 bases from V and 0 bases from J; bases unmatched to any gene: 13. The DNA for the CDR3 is TGTGCCAGCAGCGTAGGGCCCCTCCTAGACAGGGCAAGCACAGATACGCAGTATTTT. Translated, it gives CASSVGPLLDRASTDTQYF. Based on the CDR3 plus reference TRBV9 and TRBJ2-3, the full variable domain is DSGVTQTPKHLITATGQRVTLRCSPRSGDLSVYWYQQSLDQGLQFLIQYYNGEERAKGNILERFSAQQFPDLHSELNLSSLELGDSALYFCASSVGPLLDRASTDTQYFGPGTRLTVL.

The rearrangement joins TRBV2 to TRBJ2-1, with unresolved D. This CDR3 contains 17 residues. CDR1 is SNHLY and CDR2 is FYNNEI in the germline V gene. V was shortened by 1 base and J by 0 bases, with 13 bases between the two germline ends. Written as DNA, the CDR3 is TGTGCCAGCAGTGAAGGCACAATAACCTTCTCCTACAATGAGCAGTTCTTC. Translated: CASSEGTITFSYNEQFF.

The CDR3 sequence is CASSYPTGSGANVLTF. Here the CDR3 DNA reads TGTGCCAGCAGTTACCCGACAGGTTCAGGGGCCAACGTCCTGACTTTC. The gene calls are TRBV6-2 or TRBV6-3 and TRBJ2-6; the D gene is possibly TRBD1 (6 bases). Germline CDR1 MNHEY, CDR2 SVGEGT. Deletions cut 2 bases from V and 4 bases from J, with 12 bases between. CDR3 length: 16 residues.

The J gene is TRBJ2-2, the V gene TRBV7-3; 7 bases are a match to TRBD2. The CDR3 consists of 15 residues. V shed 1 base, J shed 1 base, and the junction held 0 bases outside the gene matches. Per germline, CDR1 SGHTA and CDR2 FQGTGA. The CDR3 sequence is CASSLSGGNTGELFF. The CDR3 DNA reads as TGTGCCAGCAGCTTAAGCGGGGGGAACACCGGGGAGCTGTTTTTT.

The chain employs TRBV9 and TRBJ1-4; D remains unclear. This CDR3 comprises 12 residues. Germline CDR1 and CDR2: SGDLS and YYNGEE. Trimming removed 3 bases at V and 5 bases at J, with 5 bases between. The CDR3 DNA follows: TGTGCCAGCAGCGCCGGGAATGAAAAACTGTTTTTT. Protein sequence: CASSAGNEKLFF. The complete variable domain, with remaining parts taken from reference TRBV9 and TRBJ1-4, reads DSGVTQTPKHLITATGQRVTLRCSPRSGDLSVYWYQQSLDQGLQFLIQYYNGEERAKGNILERFSAQQFPDLHSELNLSSLELGDSALYFCASSAGNEKLFFGSGTQLSVL.

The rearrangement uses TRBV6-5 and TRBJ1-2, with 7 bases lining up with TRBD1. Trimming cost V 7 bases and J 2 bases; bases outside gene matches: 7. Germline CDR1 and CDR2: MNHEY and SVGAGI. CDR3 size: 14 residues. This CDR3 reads CASTRPTGNYGYTF. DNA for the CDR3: TGTGCCAGCACTAGACCGACAGGGAACTATGGCTACACCTTC.

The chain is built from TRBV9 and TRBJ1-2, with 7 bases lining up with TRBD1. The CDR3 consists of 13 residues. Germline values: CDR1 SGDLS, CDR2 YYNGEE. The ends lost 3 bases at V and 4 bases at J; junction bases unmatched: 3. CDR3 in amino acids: CASSDRTGYGYTF. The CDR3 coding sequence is TGTGCCAGCAGCGACCGGACAGGCTATGGCTACACCTTC.

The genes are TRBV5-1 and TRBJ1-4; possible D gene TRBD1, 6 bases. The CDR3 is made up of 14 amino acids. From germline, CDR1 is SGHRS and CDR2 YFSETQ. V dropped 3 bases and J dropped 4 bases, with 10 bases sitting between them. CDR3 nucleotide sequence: TGCGCCAGCAGCTCGACAGGAAATAATGAAAAACTGTTTTTT. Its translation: CASSSTGNNEKLFF.

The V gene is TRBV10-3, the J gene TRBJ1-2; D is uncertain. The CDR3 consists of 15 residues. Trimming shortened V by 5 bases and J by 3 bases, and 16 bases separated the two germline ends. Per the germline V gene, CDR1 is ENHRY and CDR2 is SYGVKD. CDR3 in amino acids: CAISNTGLRDYGYTF. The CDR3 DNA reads TGTGCCATCAGTAATACCGGACTGCGAGACTATGGCTACACCTTC.

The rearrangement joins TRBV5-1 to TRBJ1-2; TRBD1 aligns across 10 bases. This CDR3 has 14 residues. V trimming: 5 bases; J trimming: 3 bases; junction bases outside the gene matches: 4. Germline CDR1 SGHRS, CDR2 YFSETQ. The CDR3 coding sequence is TGCGCCAGCAGATCCGGGACAGGGGACTATGGCTACACCTTC. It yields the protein CASRSGTGDYGYTF.

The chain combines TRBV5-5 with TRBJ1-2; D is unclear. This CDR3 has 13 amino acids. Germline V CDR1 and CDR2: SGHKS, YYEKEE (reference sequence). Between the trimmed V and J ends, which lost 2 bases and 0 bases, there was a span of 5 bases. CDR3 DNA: TGTGCCAGCAGCTTAGAGCCTAACTATGGCTACACCTTC. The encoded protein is CASSLEPNYGYTF. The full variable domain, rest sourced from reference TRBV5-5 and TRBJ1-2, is DAGVTQSPTHLIKTRGQQVTLRCSPISGHKSVSWYQQVLGQGPQFIFQYYEKEERGRGNFPDRFSARQFPNYSSELNVNALLLGDSALYLCASSLEPNYGYTFGSGTRLTVV.

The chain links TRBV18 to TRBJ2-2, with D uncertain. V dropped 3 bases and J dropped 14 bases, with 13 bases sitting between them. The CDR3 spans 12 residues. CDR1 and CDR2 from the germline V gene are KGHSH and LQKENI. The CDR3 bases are TGTGCCAGCTCACCTCTAGGTCACGGTCTGTTTTTT. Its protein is CASSPLGHGLFF.

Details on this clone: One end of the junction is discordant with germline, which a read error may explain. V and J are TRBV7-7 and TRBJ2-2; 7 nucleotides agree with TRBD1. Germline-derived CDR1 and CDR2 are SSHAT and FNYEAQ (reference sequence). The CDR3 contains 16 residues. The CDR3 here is CASSLQTGFGTGELFF. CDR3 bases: TGTGCTAGCAGCCTGCAGACAGGGTTCGGGACCGGGGAGCTGTTTTTT.

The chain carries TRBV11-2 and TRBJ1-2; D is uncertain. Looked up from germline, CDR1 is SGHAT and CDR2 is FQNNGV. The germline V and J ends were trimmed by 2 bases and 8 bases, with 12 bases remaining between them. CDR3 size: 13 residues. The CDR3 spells CASSLSGVWGYTF. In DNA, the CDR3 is TGTGCCAGCAGCTTATCGGGAGTGTGGGGCTACACCTTC.

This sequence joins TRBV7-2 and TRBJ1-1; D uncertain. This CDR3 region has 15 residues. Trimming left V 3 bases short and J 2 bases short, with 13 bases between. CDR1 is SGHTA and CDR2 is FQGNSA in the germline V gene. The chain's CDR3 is CASSFRGTANTEAFF. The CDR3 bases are TGTGCCAGCAGCTTCCGAGGCACGGCTAACACTGAAGCTTTCTTT.

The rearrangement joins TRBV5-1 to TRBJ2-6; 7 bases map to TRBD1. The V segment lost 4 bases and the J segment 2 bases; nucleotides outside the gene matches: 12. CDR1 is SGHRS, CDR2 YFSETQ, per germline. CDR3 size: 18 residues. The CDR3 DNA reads TGCGCCAGCAGCCTGAGATTACAGGGGAGCGCTGGGGCCAACGTCCTGACTTTC. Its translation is CASSLRLQGSAGANVLTF. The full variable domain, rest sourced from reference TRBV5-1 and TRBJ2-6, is KAGVTQTPRYLIKTRGQQVTLSCSPISGHRSVSWYQQTPGQGLQFLFEYFSETQRNKGNFPGRFSGRQFSNSRSEMNVSTLELGDSALYLCASSLRLQGSAGANVLTFGAGSRLTVL.

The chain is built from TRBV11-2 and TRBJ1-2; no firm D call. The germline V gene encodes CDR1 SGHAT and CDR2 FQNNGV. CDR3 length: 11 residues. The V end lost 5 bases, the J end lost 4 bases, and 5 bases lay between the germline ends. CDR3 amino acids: CASSPSYGYTF. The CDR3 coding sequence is TGTGCCAGCAGCCCCTCCTATGGCTACACCTTC. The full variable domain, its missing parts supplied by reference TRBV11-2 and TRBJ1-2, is EAGVAQSPRYKIIEKRQSVAFWCNPISGHATLYWYQQILGQGPKLLIQFQNNGVVDDSQLPKDRFSAERLKGVDSTLKIQPAKLEDSAVYLCASSPSYGYTFGSGTRLTVV.

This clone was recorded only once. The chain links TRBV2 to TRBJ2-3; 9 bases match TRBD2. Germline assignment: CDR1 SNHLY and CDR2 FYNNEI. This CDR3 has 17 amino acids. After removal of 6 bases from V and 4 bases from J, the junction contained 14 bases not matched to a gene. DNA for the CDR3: TGTGCCAGCAGCTCACTACCGCGGGGGGGGCGGTCAGATACGCAGTATTTT. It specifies CASSSLPRGGRSDTQYF.

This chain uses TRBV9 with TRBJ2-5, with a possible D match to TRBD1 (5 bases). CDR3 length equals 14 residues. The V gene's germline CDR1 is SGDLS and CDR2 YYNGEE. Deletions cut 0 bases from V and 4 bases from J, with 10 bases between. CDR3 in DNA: TGTGCCAGCAGCGTAGGGCAGGGCGGAGAGACCCAGTACTTC. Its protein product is CASSVGQGGETQYF.

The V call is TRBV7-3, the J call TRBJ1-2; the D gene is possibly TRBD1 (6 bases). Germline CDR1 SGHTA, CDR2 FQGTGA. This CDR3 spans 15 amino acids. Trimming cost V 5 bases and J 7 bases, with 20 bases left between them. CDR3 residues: CASSPTNREEGGYTF. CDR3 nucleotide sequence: TGTGCCAGCAGCCCGACAAACAGGGAAGAAGGTGGCTACACCTTC.

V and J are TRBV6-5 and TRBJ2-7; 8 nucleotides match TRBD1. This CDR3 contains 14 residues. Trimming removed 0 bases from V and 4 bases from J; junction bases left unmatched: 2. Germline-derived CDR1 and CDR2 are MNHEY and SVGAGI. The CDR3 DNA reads TGTGCCAGCAGTTACTCCGGACAGGGTTACGAGCAGTACTTC. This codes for CASSYSGQGYEQYF.

CDR3 residues: CASSLYSGGSYEQYF. CDR3 DNA: TGTGCCAGCAGTTTATATAGCGGGGGGTCCTACGAGCAGTACTTC. This chain links TRBV11-2 with TRBJ2-7; 10 bases are shared with TRBD2. The trim removed 6 bases at V and 1 base at J, leaving 6 bases unmatched. The CDR3 contains 15 residues. Germline CDR1 SGHAT, CDR2 FQNNGV.

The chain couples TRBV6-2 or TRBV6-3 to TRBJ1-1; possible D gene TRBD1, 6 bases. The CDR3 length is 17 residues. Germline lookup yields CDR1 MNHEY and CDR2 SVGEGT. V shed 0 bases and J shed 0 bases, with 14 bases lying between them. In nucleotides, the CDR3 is TGTGCCAGCAGTTACTCGACGGGCTGGACAGTGAACACTGAAGCTTTCTTT. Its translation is CASSYSTGWTVNTEAFF.

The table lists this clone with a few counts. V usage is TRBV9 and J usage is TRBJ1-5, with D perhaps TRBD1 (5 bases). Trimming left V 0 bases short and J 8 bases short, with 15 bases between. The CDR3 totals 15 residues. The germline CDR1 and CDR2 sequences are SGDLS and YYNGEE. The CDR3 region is CASSVDPGGDEPQHF. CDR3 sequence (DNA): TGTGCCAGCAGCGTAGACCCTGGGGGGGACGAGCCCCAGCATTTT. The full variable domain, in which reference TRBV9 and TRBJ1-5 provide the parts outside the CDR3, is DSGVTQTPKHLITATGQRVTLRCSPRSGDLSVYWYQQSLDQGLQFLIQYYNGEERAKGNILERFSAQQFPDLHSELNLSSLELGDSALYFCASSVDPGGDEPQHFGDGTRLSIL.

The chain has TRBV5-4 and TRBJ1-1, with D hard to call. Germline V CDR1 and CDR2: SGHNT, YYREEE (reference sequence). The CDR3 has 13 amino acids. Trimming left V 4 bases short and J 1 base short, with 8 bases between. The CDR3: CASSTDTNTEAFF. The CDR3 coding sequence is TGTGCCAGCAGCACCGACACGAACACTGAAGCTTTCTTT.

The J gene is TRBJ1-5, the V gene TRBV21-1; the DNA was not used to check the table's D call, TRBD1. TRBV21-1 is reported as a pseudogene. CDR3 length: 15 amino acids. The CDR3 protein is CASSISGTGGQPQHF. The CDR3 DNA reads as TGTGCCAGCAGCATATCCGGGACAGGGGGTCAGCCCCAGCATTTT.